This TCR beta chain is drawn from a study of blood T cell repertoires in COVID-19. About the study: Material from acute and convalescent COVID-19 was sourced from the United States, Italy and Spain. PBMCs, B-cell-depleted T cells, or T cells were the source of the cDNA or gDNA that made up the material.

The germline V gene has CDR1 MNHNS and CDR2 SASEGT. Losses at the gene ends were 3 bases for V and 0 bases for J; bases not matched to a gene: 5. The CDR3 extends over 15 amino acids. Everyone who took part was roughly 18 to 89 years old, and they came from 20 to 25 US areas. Assignment of participants to cohorts was predicated upon participant-reported clinical history. TCRdb's copy holds only in-frame clones and misses some; the assay was immunoSEQ multiplex PCR. This table holds about 280,000 clones, roughly 80% found once. The chain links TRBV6-1 to TRBJ2-7; TRBD2 agrees at 7 bases. Sequencing used PBMCs or T cells enriched from blood (not recorded which). The TCR originated in a man aged 40-50 years who had been exposed to COVID-19. This CDR3 is CASSDQRDSSYEQYF. The CDR3 DNA reads TGTGCCAGCAGTGACCAGCGGGATAGCTCCTACGAGCAGTACTTC.